Shown below are 12 T cell receptor beta chains from a single sample sequenced in a study of identical twins. TCRdb re-derived calls from the 5' RACE reads in MiXCR, one entry per CDR3 protein. The sample includes 550,000 to 800,000 distinct CDR3 sequences, just over 7% of them seen just once. The same data also contributed to another study, on yellow fever vaccine responses in identical twins.

The sequenced sample was PBMCs. The receptors were sampled from a woman under 30 in good health.

V is TRBV6-1 and J is TRBJ1-3; tentatively, D is TRBD1 (6 bases). V lost 7 bases, J lost 2 bases, and 15 bases lay in between. Looked up from germline, CDR1 is MNHNS and CDR2 is SASEGT. CDR3 length equals 15 residues. The CDR3 DNA sequence: TGTGCCAGCACTCGAAGTGGGGGGCCTGGAAACACCATATATTTT. It specifies CASTRSGGPGNTIYF.

This clonotype has more than one count but fewer than ten. The V gene is TRBV6-1, the J gene TRBJ1-4; TRBD1 might be the D (5 bases). Germline assignment: CDR1 MNHNS and CDR2 SASEGT. Trimming took 7 bases from V and 0 from J, leaving 15 bases between them. The CDR3 is 16 residues long. The CDR3 region is CASTLSWGATNEKLFF. The CDR3 DNA reads TGTGCCAGCACCCTGTCCTGGGGGGCAACTAATGAAAAACTGTTTTTT.

This clonotype has a handful of counts. The V gene is TRBV11-3, the J gene TRBJ2-1; perhaps TRBD2 as D (5 bases). Germline CDR1 is SGHNT and CDR2 is YENEEA. V was pared by 1 base and J by 3 bases, with 10 bases between. The CDR3 consists of 15 residues. For the CDR3, the DNA is TGTGCCAGCAGCTTAGGTCCGGGGAGCTACAATGAGCAGTTCTTC. Translated: CASSLGPGSYNEQFF.

This clonotype occurred many times. The chain has TRBV27 and TRBJ2-7; 9 bases align to TRBD2. Germline-derived CDR1 and CDR2 are MNHEY and SMNVEV (reference sequence). With 7 bases clipped from V and 0 bases from J, the junction kept 10 bases outside the gene matches. The CDR3 runs to 16 residues. The CDR3 here is CASTRRTSDSSYEQYF. In DNA, the CDR3 is TGTGCCAGCACCCGTCGGACTAGCGATAGCTCCTACGAGCAGTACTTC.

The chain combines TRBV20-1 with TRBJ2-3; 9 bases are a match to TRBD2. With V trimmed by 4 bases and J by 6 bases, 26 bases remained unmatched. Germline V gene sequence: CDR1 DFQATT, CDR2 SNEGSKA (reference sequence). The CDR3 totals 20 residues. The CDR3 nucleotides are TGCAGTGCTAAAAAAAACCAGCTTGGGCGGCTAGCGGGGAGGGAGGATACGCAGTATTTT. Translation gives CSAKKNQLGRLAGREDTQYF.

This clonotype was recorded a few times. The rearrangement joins TRBV6-1 to TRBJ1-5, with D possibly TRBD1 on 5 matching bases. The CDR3 is 12 amino acids. Trimming left V 7 bases short and J 6 bases short, with 10 bases between. Germline-derived CDR1 and CDR2 are MNHNS and SASEGT. The CDR3 DNA is TGTGCCAGCACCTGGGGGGTTCAGCCCCAGCATTTT. Its protein is CASTWGVQPQHF.

This clonotype was recorded at least ten times. The V call is TRBV7-2, the J call TRBJ1-1, with 8 bases identical to TRBD1. Looked up from germline, CDR1 is SGHTA and CDR2 is FQGNSA. The CDR3 length is 14 residues. The V segment lost 3 bases and the J segment 6 bases; nucleotides outside the gene matches: 6. The CDR3 bases are TGTGCCAGCAGCTTTCGGACAGGGTCCGCTGAAGCTTTCTTT. Translation: CASSFRTGSAEAFF. The variable domain in full, completed from reference TRBV7-2 and TRBJ1-1, reads GAGVSQSPSNKVTEKGKDVELRCDPISGHTALYWYRQSLGQGLEFLIYFQGNSAPDKSGLPSDRFSAERTGGSVSTLTIQRTQQEDSAVYLCASSFRTGSAEAFFGQGTRLTVV.

This clonotype has only a few counts. The V call is TRBV2, the J call TRBJ1-4, with a weak D call TRBD1 (5 bases). Germline CDR1 reads SNHLY; CDR2 reads FYNNEI. The CDR3 spans 14 residues. Deletions cut 8 bases from V and 5 bases from J, with 15 bases between. The CDR3 nucleotides read TGTGCCAGCCATAGGGACGGTGAAAATGAAAAACTGTTTTTT. Translating gives CASHRDGENEKLFF. Supplemented by reference TRBV2 and TRBJ1-4, the full variable domain reads EPEVTQTPSHQVTQMGQEVILRCVPISNHLYFYWYRQILGQKVEFLVSFYNNEISEKSEIFDDQFSVERPDGSNFTLKIRSTKLEDSAMYFCASHRDGENEKLFFGSGTQLSVL.

This chain uses TRBV27 with TRBJ2-7; TRBD1 matches at 10 bases. V dropped 0 bases and J dropped 6; count of bases not matched to a gene: 8. This CDR3 contains 16 residues. The germline gives CDR1 MNHEY, CDR2 SMNVEV (reference sequence). The CDR3 region has the DNA TGTGCCAGCAGTTTATCGATCGGGACAGGGGTAGGCGAGCAGTACTTC. It specifies CASSLSIGTGVGEQYF.

In its sample, this clonotype was seen many times. The rearrangement uses TRBV5-5 and TRBJ2-2, with no clear D. Trimming shortened V by 0 bases and J by 0 bases, and 9 bases separated the two germline ends. The germline V gene encodes CDR1 SGHKS and CDR2 YYEKEE (reference sequence). CDR3 size: 16 residues. The CDR3: CASSLGRFANTGELFF. The CDR3 DNA follows: TGTGCCAGCAGCTTGGGTCGATTCGCGAACACCGGGGAGCTGTTTTTT.

In its sample, this clonotype was seen many times. V gene TRBV7-3 combines with J gene TRBJ2-4, with TRBD1 matching 9 bases. Germline lookup yields CDR1 SGHTA and CDR2 FQGTGA. Germline trimming cut 5 bases from V and 7 bases from J; bases unmatched to any gene: 3. The length of the CDR3 is 13 residues. The CDR3 sequence is CASSPDRGNIQYF. The CDR3 coding sequence is TGTGCCAGCAGCCCAGACAGGGGGAACATTCAGTACTTC.

This clonotype appeared a few times. This chain joins TRBV20-1 and TRBJ1-4; the D gene is possibly TRBD1 (6 bases). V was cut by 5 bases and J by 5 bases, with 12 bases left in between. There are 13 residues in the CDR3. Germline CDR1 DFQATT, CDR2 SNEGSKA (reference sequence). CDR3 region: CSAEDRRNEKLFF. The CDR3 nucleotides read TGCAGTGCTGAGGACAGACGAAATGAAAAACTGTTTTTT.